The 27 T cell receptor beta chains in this list originate from one sample, sequenced in a study of post-analysis software for immune sequencing data. Broader study findings: TRBV5-6, TRBV5-1 and TRBV20-1 belonged to a set of a handful of TRBV segments that were more frequent in patients than controls.

Unique molecular identifiers were built into the TCR beta cDNA libraries. TCRdb re-derived calls from the PCR reads in MiXCR, one entry per CDR3 protein. The data contain 700,000 to 800,000 distinct CDR3 sequences, about 32% of them singletons. No antigen has been identified for these receptors. The specimen was blood. All receptors come from a girl between 5 and 17 years old with multiple sclerosis.

The chain employs TRBV15 and TRBJ2-5; no reliable D call. This CDR3 is 15 amino acids long. Germline values: CDR1 LNHNV, CDR2 YYDKDF (reference sequence). V shed 2 bases and J shed 6 bases, with 16 bases lying between them. The CDR3: CATSRMSSDVKTQYF. Written as DNA, the CDR3 is TGTGCCACCAGCAGAATGTCTAGTGATGTGAAGACCCAGTACTTC.

This chain uses TRBV5-1 with TRBJ1-2; 10 nucleotides line up with TRBD1. The CDR3 spans 14 residues. The junction had 6 bases not matched to a gene; V was cut back by 2 bases and J by 8 bases. The germline gives CDR1 SGHRS, CDR2 YFSETQ. Here the CDR3 reads CASSLLTGGPGYTF. CDR3 in DNA: TGCGCCAGCAGCTTATTGACAGGGGGCCCGGGCTACACCTTC.

A few counts support this clonotype. The gene calls are TRBV9 and TRBJ2-3, with 10 bases fitting TRBD1. V lost 3 bases and J lost 6; bases outside the gene matches: 10. The germline V gene has CDR1 SGDLS and CDR2 YYNGEE. This CDR3 region has 16 residues. The DNA of the CDR3 is TGTGCCAGCAGCGCGCCGGACAGGGGGGATCACGATACGCAGTATTTT. It encodes CASSAPDRGDHDTQYF.

This clonotype was seen more than once but under ten times. DNA for the CDR3: TGTGCCATCAGTGAGTCCGGACGAAATGAAAAACTGTTTTTT. Translated: CAISESGRNEKLFF. V gene TRBV10-3 combines with J gene TRBJ1-4; D call uncertain. Trimming cost V 0 bases and J 5 bases, with 7 bases left between them. CDR1 and CDR2 from the germline V gene are ENHRY and SYGVKD. The CDR3 spans 14 residues.

DNA of the CDR3: TGCGCCAGCAGCCAAGAACCCGGAAATAATGAAAAACTGTTTTTT. Translation: CASSQEPGNNEKLFF. This chain uses TRBV4-3 with TRBJ1-4; D remains ambiguous. Trimming took off 0 bases at V and 4 bases at J, with 9 bases between the two ends. This CDR3 has 15 residues. Germline V gene data show CDR1 as LGHNA and CDR2 as YSLEER.

The V gene is TRBV29-1, the J gene TRBJ1-5; no clear D. V lost 4 bases, J lost 7 bases, and 11 bases lay in between. The CDR3 is 12 amino acids. Germline lookup yields CDR1 SQVTM and CDR2 ANQGSEA. CDR3 nucleotide sequence: TGCAGCGTTGGTACGTCGGGGCAGCCCCAGCATTTT. Protein: CSVGTSGQPQHF.

This clonotype was found a few times. The junction shows a germline mismatch at one end, possibly a read error. The V and J genes are TRBV7-6 and TRBJ1-5; maybe TRBD1 (5 bases). CDR3 length equals 16 residues. CDR1 and CDR2 (germline): SGHVS, FNYEAQ. The CDR3 sequence: CASSPRRRGGIQPQHF. The CDR3 coding sequence is TGCGCCAGCAGCCCCAGACGACGGGGGGGTATTCAGCCCCAGCATTTT.

This chain links TRBV29-1 with TRBJ2-5, with 13 bases fitting TRBD2. Per the germline V gene, CDR1 is SQVTM and CDR2 is ANQGSEA. After removal of 5 bases from V and 1 base from J, the junction contained 4 bases not matched to a gene. This CDR3 is built from 15 residues. CDR3 protein: CSVLGLAGVQETQYF. The CDR3 DNA reads TGCAGCGTTTTAGGACTAGCGGGGGTCCAAGAGACCCAGTACTTC.

Remarks on this clonotype: Germline is not matched at one junction end, which may reflect a read error. The rearrangement links TRBV29-1 to TRBJ2-5, with 10 bases identical to TRBD2. The CDR3 length is 13 residues. CDR1 and CDR2 (germline): SQVTM, ANQGSEA. CDR3 in amino acids: CSVGTSGQEAQYF. The CDR3 nucleotides read TGCAGCGTTGGGACTAGCGGCCAAGAGGCCCAGTACTTC.

The rearrangement links TRBV5-1 to TRBJ2-1; perhaps TRBD2 as D (5 bases). The V gene's germline CDR1 is SGHRS and CDR2 YFSETQ. Trimming stripped 0 bases from V and 9 bases from J, with 13 bases between. CDR3 size: 14 residues. The CDR3 loop is CASSLATGGGEQFF. As DNA, the CDR3 is TGCGCCAGCAGCTTGGCCACTGGAGGCGGTGAGCAGTTCTTC.

The rearrangement links TRBV9 to TRBJ2-5; D could derive from TRBD1 or TRBD2 (5 bases each). CDR1 and CDR2 from the germline V gene are SGDLS and YYNGEE. The CDR3 length is 14 residues. V shed 4 bases and J shed 1 base, with 11 bases lying between them. The CDR3 loop is CASSIGASQETQYF. CDR3 DNA: TGTGCCAGCAGCATCGGGGCGAGCCAAGAGACCCAGTACTTC.

The chain carries TRBV6-6 and TRBJ1-1; no clear D. The CDR3 has 18 residues. The ends were cut back, 2 bases at V and 6 bases at J, with 25 bases in the middle. CDR1 is MNHNY and CDR2 is SVGAGI in the germline V gene (reference sequence). Here the CDR3 reads CASSYDRSPLLRPPEAFF. CDR3 DNA sequence: TGTGCCAGCAGTTACGATAGGAGTCCGCTGCTACGACCCCCTGAAGCTTTCTTT.

This clonotype was recorded once. The chain employs TRBV19 and TRBJ2-1, with a weak D call TRBD1 (6 bases). V lost 4 bases and J 0 bases, leaving 10 bases between the germline ends. The V gene's germline CDR1 is LNHDA and CDR2 SQIVND (reference sequence). This CDR3 has 15 residues. In DNA form, the CDR3 reads TGTGCCAGTAGTAGGGACAAGCGCTCCTACAATGAGCAGTTCTTC. It encodes CASSRDKRSYNEQFF.

This clonotype has more than one count but fewer than ten. V gene TRBV9 combines with J gene TRBJ2-1; the D call may be TRBD1 or TRBD2 (5 bases each). Germline V gene sequence: CDR1 SGDLS, CDR2 YYNGEE. The CDR3 loop spans 14 amino acids. Trimming removed 3 bases at V and 4 bases at J, with 11 bases between. For the CDR3, the DNA is TGTGCCAGCAGCGCCAGGGAGATATACAATGAGCAGTTCTTC. It encodes CASSAREIYNEQFF.

Comment on this clonotype: The junction departs from germline at one end; a sequencing error may be responsible. This CDR3 reads CASRRDSSYQPRHF. The CDR3 DNA reads as TGTGCCAGCCGCCGGGACTCCTCATATCAGCCCCGGCATTTT. The V and J genes are TRBV27 and TRBJ1-5; the D gene is possibly TRBD1 (5 bases). The CDR3 length is 14 residues. Germline V gene data show CDR1 as MNHEY and CDR2 as SMNVEV (reference sequence).

The sample holds a few counts of this clonotype. The J gene is TRBJ2-5, the V gene TRBV11-2; 15 nucleotides agree with TRBD2. Looked up from germline, CDR1 is SGHAT and CDR2 is FQNNGV. V trimming: 6 bases; J trimming: 5 bases; junction bases outside the gene matches: 10. The CDR3 length is 17 residues. The CDR3, as DNA: TGTGCCAGCAGTTCCGGGACTAGCGGGAGGATGGGGGAGACCCAGTACTTC. This translates into CASSSGTSGRMGETQYF.

This clonotype was seen a few times. The chain has TRBV27 and TRBJ2-3; the D gene could be TRBD1 or TRBD2 (5 bases each). This CDR3 has 12 residues. With 7 bases removed from V and 3 bases from J, the gap between germline ends came to 8 bases. Germline-derived CDR1 and CDR2 are MNHEY and SMNVEV (reference sequence). CDR3 DNA sequence: TGTGCCAGCAAAGAGGGGACAGATACGCAGTATTTT. This sequence encodes CASKEGTDTQYF.

The CDR3 DNA reads as TGCGCCAGCAGCTTTGATGGGAAGCCCTACGAGCAGTACTTC. Translation: CASSFDGKPYEQYF. The V gene is TRBV5-1, the J gene TRBJ2-7; unclear D gene. Per the germline V gene, CDR1 is SGHRS and CDR2 is YFSETQ. Trimming took 2 bases from V and 2 from J, leaving 11 bases between them. This CDR3 is built from 14 residues.

This clonotype was detected only a few times. The rearrangement links TRBV7-2 to TRBJ2-1; TRBD2 matches 13 bases. Germline-derived CDR1 and CDR2 are SGHTA and FQGNSA. This CDR3 is built from 15 residues. V lost 5 bases and J lost 8; bases outside the gene matches: 6. This CDR3 reads CASSNGLAGAYEQFF. In nucleotides, the CDR3 is TGTGCCAGCAGCAACGGACTAGCGGGAGCCTATGAGCAGTTCTTC. Filled out from reference TRBV7-2 and TRBJ2-1, the complete variable domain reads GAGVSQSPSNKVTEKGKDVELRCDPISGHTALYWYRQSLGQGLEFLIYFQGNSAPDKSGLPSDRFSAERTGGSVSTLTIQRTQQEDSAVYLCASSNGLAGAYEQFFGPGTRLTVL.

This clonotype was observed once. The genes are TRBV28 and TRBJ1-2; 7 nucleotides line up with TRBD1. CDR1 MDHEN and CDR2 SYDVKM come from the germline V gene. V lost 5 bases to trimming and J lost 4 bases; unmatched junction nucleotides: 10. This CDR3 contains 15 residues. The CDR3 DNA sequence: TGTGCCAGCAGTCTAGGACAGGTTTGGGGCTATGGCTACACCTTC. This gives the protein CASSLGQVWGYGYTF.

In its sample, this clonotype was seen a few times. The CDR3 coding sequence is TGTGCCAGCAGCCCGGCAGCCAGAAGACCTACCCCAGGCACAGATACGCAGTATTTT. Its translation: CASSPAARRPTPGTDTQYF. This chain joins TRBV5-6 and TRBJ2-3; D is ambiguous. The V gene's germline CDR1 is SGHDT and CDR2 YYEEEE. The CDR3 runs to 19 residues. V was cut by 4 bases and J by 1 base, with 25 bases left in between.

This chain connects TRBV27 to TRBJ1-5; 8 bases align to TRBD1. Per germline, CDR1 MNHEY and CDR2 SMNVEV (reference sequence). The CDR3 spans 15 residues. The junction had 5 bases not matched to a gene; V was cut back by 1 base and J by 6 bases. CDR3 sequence: CASSLYGQGGQPQHF. The DNA of the CDR3 is TGTGCCAGCAGTTTATACGGACAGGGAGGTCAGCCCCAGCATTTT.

The table lists this clonotype with a few counts. The V and J genes are TRBV7-2 and TRBJ2-5; D possibly corresponds to TRBD1 (6 bases). There are 14 residues in the CDR3. Germline V CDR1 and CDR2: SGHTA, FQGNSA. The V end lost 0 bases, the J end lost 4 bases, and 9 bases lay between the germline ends. The CDR3 DNA sequence: TGTGCCAGCAGCTTAGCCAGGGGAGTAGAGACCCAGTACTTC. It translates to CASSLARGVETQYF.

The chain uses TRBV7-9 and TRBJ2-3, with D perhaps given as TRBD1 or TRBD2 (6 bases each). The CDR3 spans 16 residues. Trimming removed 8 bases from V and 2 bases from J, with 20 bases in between. Germline assignment: CDR1 SEHNR and CDR2 FQNEAQ (reference sequence). The CDR3 DNA reads as TGTGCCAGCGGGGATAGGGGGGCCCGTTCCACAGATACGCAGTATTTT. Residues: CASGDRGARSTDTQYF. Full variable domain (rest looked up from reference TRBV7-9 and TRBJ2-3): DTGVSQNPRHKITKRGQNVTFRCDPISEHNRLYWYRQTLGQGPEFLTYFQNEAQLEKSRLLSDRFSAERPKGSFSTLEIQRTEQGDSAMYLCASGDRGARSTDTQYFGPGTRLTVL.

This chain joins TRBV9 and TRBJ2-7; D is uncertain. With 0 bases removed from V and 2 bases from J, the gap between germline ends came to 12 bases. This CDR3 is built from 15 residues. The germline CDR1 and CDR2 sequences are SGDLS and YYNGEE. As DNA, the CDR3 is TGTGCCAGCAGCGTAGCTCACGGTTCCACCTACGAGCAGTACTTC. Residues: CASSVAHGSTYEQYF.

The rearrangement uses TRBV7-2 and TRBJ2-7; D perhaps matches TRBD2 (5 bases). CDR1 and CDR2 (germline): SGHTA, FQGNSA. The CDR3 consists of 17 residues. Between the trimmed V and J ends, which lost 6 bases and 2 bases, there was a span of 23 bases. The CDR3 sequence is CASSSSPASLNAYEQYF. As DNA, the CDR3 is TGTGCCAGCAGTTCCAGCCCGGCTAGCCTAAACGCCTACGAGCAGTACTTC.

This clonotype was detected only a few times. The chain is built from TRBV5-1 and TRBJ1-1; D possibly corresponds to TRBD1 (5 bases). CDR3 length: 14 amino acids. V was shortened by 4 bases and J by 5 bases, with 15 bases between the two germline ends. The germline V gene has CDR1 SGHRS and CDR2 YFSETQ. The CDR3 DNA reads TGCGCCAGCAGCCGAGGGGCGCGAGAGACTGAAGCTTTCTTT. It is translated as CASSRGARETEAFF. Based on the CDR3 plus reference TRBV5-1 and TRBJ1-1, the full variable domain is KAGVTQTPRYLIKTRGQQVTLSCSPISGHRSVSWYQQTPGQGLQFLFEYFSETQRNKGNFPGRFSGRQFSNSRSEMNVSTLELGDSALYLCASSRGARETEAFFGQGTRLTVV.